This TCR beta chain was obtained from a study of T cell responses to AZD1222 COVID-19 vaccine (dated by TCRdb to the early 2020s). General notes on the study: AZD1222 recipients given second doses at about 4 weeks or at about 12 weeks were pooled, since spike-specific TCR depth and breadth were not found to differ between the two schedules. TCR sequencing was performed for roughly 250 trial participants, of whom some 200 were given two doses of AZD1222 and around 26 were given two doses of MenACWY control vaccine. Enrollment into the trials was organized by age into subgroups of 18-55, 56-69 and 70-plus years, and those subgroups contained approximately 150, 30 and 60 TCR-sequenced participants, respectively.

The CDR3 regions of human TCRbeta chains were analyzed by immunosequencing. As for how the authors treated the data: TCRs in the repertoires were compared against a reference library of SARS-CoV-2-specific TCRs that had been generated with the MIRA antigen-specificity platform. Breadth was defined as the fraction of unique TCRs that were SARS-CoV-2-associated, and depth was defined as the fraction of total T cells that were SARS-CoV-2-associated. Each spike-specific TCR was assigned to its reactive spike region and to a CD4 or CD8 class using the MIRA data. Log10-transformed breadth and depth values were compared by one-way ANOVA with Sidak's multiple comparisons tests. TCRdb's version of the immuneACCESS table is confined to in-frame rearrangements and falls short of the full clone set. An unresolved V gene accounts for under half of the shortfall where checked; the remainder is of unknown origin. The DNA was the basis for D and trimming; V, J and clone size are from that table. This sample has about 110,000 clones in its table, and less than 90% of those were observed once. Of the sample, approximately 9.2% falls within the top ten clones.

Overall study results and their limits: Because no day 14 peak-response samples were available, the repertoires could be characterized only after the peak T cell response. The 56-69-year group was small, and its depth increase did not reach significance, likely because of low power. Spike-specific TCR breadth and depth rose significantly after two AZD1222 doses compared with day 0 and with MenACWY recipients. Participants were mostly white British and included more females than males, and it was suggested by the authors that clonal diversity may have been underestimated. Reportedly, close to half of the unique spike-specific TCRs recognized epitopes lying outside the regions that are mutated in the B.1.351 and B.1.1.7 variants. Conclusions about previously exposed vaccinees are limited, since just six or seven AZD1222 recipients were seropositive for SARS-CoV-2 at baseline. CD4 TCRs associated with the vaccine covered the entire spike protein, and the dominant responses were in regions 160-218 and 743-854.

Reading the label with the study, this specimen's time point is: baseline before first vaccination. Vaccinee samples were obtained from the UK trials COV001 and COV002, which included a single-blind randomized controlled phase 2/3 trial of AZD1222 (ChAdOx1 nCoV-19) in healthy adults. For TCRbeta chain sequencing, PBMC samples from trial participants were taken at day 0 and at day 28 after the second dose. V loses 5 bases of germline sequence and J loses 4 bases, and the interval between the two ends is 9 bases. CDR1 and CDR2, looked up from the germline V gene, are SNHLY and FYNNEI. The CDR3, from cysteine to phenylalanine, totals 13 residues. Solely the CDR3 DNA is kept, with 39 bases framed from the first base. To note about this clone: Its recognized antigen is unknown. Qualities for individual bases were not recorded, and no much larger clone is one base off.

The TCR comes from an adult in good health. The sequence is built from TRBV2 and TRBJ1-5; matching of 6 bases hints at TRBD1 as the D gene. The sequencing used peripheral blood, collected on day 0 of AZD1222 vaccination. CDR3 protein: CASSRDTNQPQHF. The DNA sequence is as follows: TGTGCCAGCAGTCGGGACACGAATCAGCCCCAGCATTTT.